Sequencing of this TCR beta chain was carried out in a study of cytotoxic CD8 clonotypes in ibrutinib-treated CLL. Study-wide findings and caveats: At progression, clonality fell back toward baseline after rising at ibrutinib response.

Germline CDR1 is SGHNT and CDR2 is YYREEE (reference sequence). This CDR3 region has 13 residues. V was cut by 4 bases and J by 9 bases, with 14 bases left in between. As to this clone: Antigen: not known.

Measured with immunoSEQ multiplex PCR; TCRdb has only the in-frame clones, and not every one. The data contain approximately 170,000 clones, around nine tenths of them singletons. The TCR originated in a human donor with chronic lymphocytic leukemia. The V gene is TRBV5-4, the J gene TRBJ2-1; D is possibly TRBD1 (6 bases). Material: PBMCs, obtained at disease progression, from a patient treated with ibrutinib. The CDR3 spells CASSDQLQGEQFF. The CDR3 coding sequence is TGTGCCAGCAGCGACCAACTACAGGGTGAGCAGTTCTTC.